This T cell receptor (beta chain) was recorded in a study of cytomegalovirus exposure and HLA in healthy donors (dated by TCRdb to the late 2010s). For context, the study as a whole: In an earlier analysis of 587 of the donors, 276 Gb of sequence data and approximately 100 million unique TCR beta sequences from about 180 million T cells were reported. Roughly 320 gigabases of sequencing data and roughly 81 million unique TCR sequences made up an early release that covered approximately 620 HLA-typed donors. The genetic ancestry cluster associated with self-reported Caucasian donors included 81% of the roughly 390 genotyped donors. The aim of the study was to test whether cataloging public T cell receptors could identify signatures of past pathogen exposure. The study used immunosequencing to profile the T cell repertoires of about 670 subjects and linked those repertoires to cytomegalovirus serostatus. Besides the first cohort of 666 subjects, a separate validation cohort made up of over a hundred different subjects was used. The study combined high-throughput TCR immunosequencing, statistical association of individual TCRs with disease status, and machine learning to predict cytomegalovirus infection status. To study patterns of TCR occurrence, a later analysis re-analyzed previously published TCR beta repertoires from 600 to 750 donors and added high-resolution HLA genotyping. In the later analysis, no new phenotypic data were used to find candidate immune exposures; instead, reliance was placed on TCR beta sequences and their occurrence across donors. In an earlier analysis of over 550 of the donors, high-throughput TCR beta sequencing was used to judge whether each TCR beta V gene segment behaved as functional or pseudogenic. Donor age, sex, ethnicity and CMV serostatus were collected together with the repertoire data. A later genetic analysis used genome-wide SNP genotypes for about 65% of the roughly 700 donors, treating that subset as a discovery cohort. All discovery cohort repertoires had been generated on a single sequencing platform. HLA typing covered class I and class II loci at four-digit resolution. The number of donors typed differed by locus, with about 620-630 for A, B, C, DRB1 and DQB1, about 500 for DQA1, 600 to 610 for DPA1, and some 470 for DPB1. Roughly five DR-DQ haplotypes were treated as single units for association and clustering because of strong linkage in the cohort. On average, roughly 240,000 unique TCR beta nucleotide sequences were sequenced per donor among some 430 genotyped donors of the cohort, with 15% to 20% of those sequences being non-productive.

The cohort consisted of hundreds of healthy bone marrow donors. All cohort members were sampled while nominally healthy, although unrecorded immune exposures were likely present. The donor was CMV seronegative and was included in the group of 352 seronegative cohort members. A peripheral blood sample was collected from each donor, and TCR beta sequencing was performed on peripheral blood mononuclear cells. The Qiagen DNeasy Blood Extraction Kit was used to extract genomic DNA from the blood cell samples. As concerns this clone: No antigen is known for it. Per-nucleotide qualities are absent, and no much larger clonotype sits a single base away.

What the authors observed across the whole study: Because the 87-base-pair reads could not distinguish some IMGT-functional V segments, including TRBV6-2 and TRBV6-3, those segments were excluded. In vitro tests confirmed that a few of the cytomegalovirus-associated TCR beta chains recognize cytomegalovirus antigens. The authors suggested that the approach could potentially be generalized to other disease states and immunological phenotypes. The study listed 150 to 200 TCR beta chains as associated with cytomegalovirus. According to a later analysis, parvovirus B19, influenza, CMV and Epstein-Barr virus appeared linked to several top co-occurrence clusters. In both the original and validation cohorts, the classifier was reported to diagnose cytomegalovirus status with high specificity and sensitivity. While some public TCRs were present in many individuals, most TCR sequences turned up only very rarely across donors. Because counts were too low, about 18 rarely observed V segments, including chromosome 9 orphons, were left out of the earlier analysis of some 640 of the donors. According to a later genetic analysis, donors in an Asian-associated ancestry cluster had fewer N-insertions in productive TCRs than the approximately 650-donor mean. Broadly in line with IMGT annotations, most TCR beta V segments showed up in productive rearrangements about 90% or about 30% of the time in an earlier analysis of several hundred of the donors. Assigning TCR associations to individual alleles was difficult when HLA alleles, especially DR and DQ, strongly co-occurred. For the cohort, immune exposure information was limited to CMV serostatus. Linkage disequilibrium might explain the correlated functional status among segregating V segments, but an unknown experimental factor could not be excluded. HLA typing was unavailable for some donors at each locus, so association tests used only the typed subset. V-gene and J-gene trimming of TCR beta chains was associated with a missense DCLRE1C variant in a later genetic analysis, and the association was replicated in an independent cohort. A cluster of highly shared sequence variants was judged likely to represent a technical artifact of the sequencing pipeline. In a later analysis, the rate of TCR association differed among HLA loci, with DRB1 alleles having the most associated TCRs and HLA-C alleles having the fewest. Specific HLA alleles were associated with 15,000 to 20,000 TCR beta sequences at a false discovery rate of 0.05 in a later analysis. This cohort had only TCR beta chains sequenced, and the lack of alpha or paired-chain data limited which features could be detected. Presence/absence analyses assumed roughly uniform sequencing depth across donors, an assumption that may not hold. A further reported finding was that TCR beta sequences accurately predicted the HLA-A and HLA-B alleles for most subjects in the first cohort. According to a later analysis, most CMV-associated TCR beta chains appeared to be HLA-restricted, and the HLA associations seemed to be driven largely by CMV exposure. In a later analysis, HLA-associated TCR beta chains showed more clonal expansion and lower generation probabilities than non-associated chains that were equally common.

CDR1 and CDR2, looked up from the germline V gene (reference sequence), are LNHNV and YYDKDF. V is reduced by 8 bases and J by 6 bases, leaving a spacing of 10 bases between them. Inclusive of the bounding cysteine and phenylalanine, the CDR3 is 11 residues long. Only the CDR3 DNA stays, 33 bases, in frame from base 1. The library was prepared using the immunoSEQ multiplex PCR assay. The multiplex PCR relied on a mix of 60 forward primers for TCR Vbeta segments and 13 reverse primers for TCR Jbeta segments. The CDR3 region of rearranged TCR beta genes was amplified from genomic DNA by a multiplex PCR assay. On the Illumina HiSeq System, the amplified TCR beta libraries were sequenced as 87-base-pair reads. The paper's processing steps were these. In a later analysis, tens of millions of unique TCR beta chains were counted across the roughly 670 repertoires, and roughly 10 million of these chains were shared by at least two donors. Raw reads were error-corrected and collapsed into unique sequences with a nearest-neighbor algorithm that merged closely related sequences to remove PCR and sequencing errors. To assign V, D and J gene segments, CDR3 sequences were aligned to IMGT reference sequences. For a sequence to be retained, a match of at least six nucleotides to both a V gene segment and a J gene segment was required. Rearrangements were classified as productive when the CDR3 lacked stop codons and remained in frame with V and J, and all other rearrangements were classified as non-productive. Following IMGT convention, CDR3 was defined as the stretch from the second conserved V-encoded cysteine to the conserved J-encoded phenylalanine. Sequences without an unambiguous match to a single V gene segment were excluded from the earlier analysis of approximately 600 of the donors. An earlier analysis of fewer than 750 of the donors called V segments functional above 56.7% productive rearrangements and segregating when the between-donor standard deviation exceeded 5%. A statistical classification framework was built to diagnose cytomegalovirus status from the catalog of TCR beta chain sequences. In a later analysis, V and J genes were assigned by comparing TCR nucleotide sequences against IMGT/GENE-DB human TR gene sequences. The TCRdist pipeline was used in a later analysis to assign CDR3 sequences and most-parsimonious VDJ recombination scenarios. In a later analysis, each TCR beta chain was defined by its CDR3 amino acid sequence together with its V-gene family, and reads without a unique V-gene family were excluded. As a way to deal with suspected cross-contamination and a sequencing artifact, a later analysis dropped nearly 600 nucleotide sequences that were highly shared and had low generation probability. For each public chain, a later analysis derived a clonal expansion index from normalized ranks of inferred template counts within each repertoire. In a later analysis, generation probabilities were computed with a VDJ recombination model fitted to out-of-frame rearrangements, and the resulting probabilities were checked against IGoR. In a later analysis, hypergeometric tests were used to score TCR-TCR, TCR-HLA and TCR-CMV co-occurrence, with a repertoire-size bias correction applied to TCR pairs. False discovery rates were estimated in a later analysis by permuting HLA or CMV assignments 20 times. In a later analysis, co-occurring TCRs were grouped using DBSCAN, and TCRdist sequence similarity was added for clustering within HLA-allele-positive subsets. For co-occurrence clustering, repertoires with fewer than 30,000 or more than 120,000 public chains were excluded, along with 5 or 6 repertoires with anomalous nucleotide sharing. This is the immuneACCESS table as TCRdb keeps it, with only in-frame sequences that have V and J called. A part of the clones is gone; compared with another copy, unresolved V genes explain less than half, and the rest is unexplained. V, J and clone size derive from that table, while D and trimming were established from the DNA sequence. The sample has around 180,000 clones on record, approximately 88% of them singletons. The ten largest make up 0.95% to 1.5% of the sample.

Sequenced input: PBMCs. Recombination linked TRBV15 to TRBJ1-2; the D region possibly corresponds to TRBD1 (6 bases align). This receptor was identified in a boy between 2 and 10 years old in good health and CMV-seronegative. The CDR3 protein sequence reads: CATAGADGYTF. The nucleotides are TGTGCCACCGCAGGGGCTGATGGCTACACCTTC.